Described below is a single T cell receptor beta chain sequence and its context. Its antigen is unidentified. With 60 Vbeta and 13 Jbeta primers, the PCR was carried out. The method was immunoSEQ multiplex PCR; TCRdb's version includes in-frame clones alone and lacks a portion of them. The sample consists of 200,000 to 250,000 clones, almost 85% of them appearing once. Germline V lookup: CDR1 MDHEN, CDR2 SYDVKM. This CDR3 comprises 14 residues. Trimming left V 8 bases short and J 3 bases short, with 17 bases between. The data stem from a study of cytomegalovirus exposure and HLA in healthy donors. Notes on the study in general: Presence/absence comparisons presumed near-even sequencing depth among donors. Common viral pathogens seemed to be connected with several of the most significant clusters, according to a later analysis. Likely technical artifact: a cluster of highly shared sequence variants. Cytomegalovirus association was listed for about 150 TCR beta chains.

V is TRBV28 and J is TRBJ2-7; a possible D gene is TRBD2 (5 bases). The receptor's source is a woman aged 40 to 50 in good health and CMV-seronegative. The sequenced material came from PBMCs. CDR3 protein: CASSRDGVGYEQYF. The CDR3 bases are TGTGCCAGCTCCCGTGACGGGGTGGGCTACGAGCAGTACTTC.